This T cell receptor (beta chain) came from a study of T cells in localized non-small cell lung cancer. TCRdb's table, derived via immunoSEQ multiplex PCR, lists solely in-frame clones and lacks some. Of about 1,500 clones in the sample, 20% to 25% were seen once. Findings and limits, study-wide: Clonality of T cells reached its maximum in uninvolved adjacent lung, surpassing tumor.

Nonneoplastic adjacent lung devoid of atypia was obtained no less than 2 cm from the tumor margin. A few counts support this clone. No antigen is known for it. The source material was normal lung tissue next to the tumor, sampled before any cancer treatment. The clonotype was recovered from a woman aged 40-69 years with stage I lung adenocarcinoma.

DNA of the CDR3: TGTGCCAGCAGTCTCCAACACCCTTCCCGGGACGGGGGCTACGAGCAGTACTTC. Translation: CASSLQHPSRDGGYEQYF. This rearrangement joins TRBV6-8 to TRBJ2-7, with D tentatively TRBD2 (6 bases). With 5 bases removed from V and 3 bases from J, the gap between germline ends came to 26 bases. Germline assignment: CDR1 MNHGY and CDR2 SAAAGT. This CDR3 has 18 amino acids.